This T cell receptor (beta chain) was found in a study of blood T cell repertoires in COVID-19. Study as a whole: Recovered participants had two consecutive negative NP/OP PCR tests, healthcare professional clearance, or symptom resolution. Spain, Italy and the United States supplied samples that represented acute and convalescent COVID-19.

V lost 3 bases to trimming and J lost 4 bases; unmatched junction nucleotides: 5. The CDR3 spans 14 residues. Germline CDR1 reads SNHLY; CDR2 reads FYNNEI. All enrollees were about 18 to 90 years old and from roughly 22 US areas. Each participant's cohort was designated according to participant-reported clinical history. This table comes from immunoSEQ multiplex PCR, and its TCRdb copy is limited to in-frame clones, with some not included. Counted here are under 150,000 clones, about 87% occurring once; the ten biggest clones make up 3% to 4.5%. This sequence originates from a man aged 45-65 years in a cohort exposed to, infected with or recovered from COVID-19 (not recorded which). This chain connects TRBV2 to TRBJ1-1; 7 bases fit TRBD1. Sequenced material: PBMCs or T cells enriched from blood (not recorded which). The CDR3 region has the DNA TGTGCCAGCAGTGACCGACAGGGAAGCACTGAAGCTTTCTTT. Protein: CASSDRQGSTEAFF.